This T cell receptor beta chain was profiled in a study of neurological immune-mediated disorders. Findings and caveats of the study: The absence of shared CDR3 amino acid sequences among expanded clones across subjects suggests private repertoires in all groups. A possible signature was seen in one related-CDR3 cluster, into which phylogenetic grouping placed the repertoires of 18 of 34 multiple sclerosis patients.

Trimming cost V 0 bases and J 8 bases; bases outside gene matches: 6. The CDR3 runs to 16 residues. Germline V gene data show CDR1 as SGHRS and CDR2 as YFSETQ. 5'RACE employing 10-nucleotide random UMIs yielded the cDNA. The output of every sequencing run, over 160 million TCR-beta sequences, came from 15-18 subjects. Via MiXCR, TCRdb re-called the 5' RACE reads, giving one row per CDR3 protein. The sample carries tens of thousands of distinct CDR3 sequences, less than 5.5% recorded once. There are a few counts of this clonotype. Antigen: not known. This chain links TRBV5-1 with TRBJ2-1, with 12 bases fitting TRBD2. The sample taken for sequencing was PBMCs. This TCR came from a man younger than 35 with multiple sclerosis. CDR3 nucleotide sequence: TGCGCCAGCAGCTTGGTGACTAGCGGGGGTATGGATGAGCAGTTCTTC. Translated: CASSLVTSGGMDEQFF.